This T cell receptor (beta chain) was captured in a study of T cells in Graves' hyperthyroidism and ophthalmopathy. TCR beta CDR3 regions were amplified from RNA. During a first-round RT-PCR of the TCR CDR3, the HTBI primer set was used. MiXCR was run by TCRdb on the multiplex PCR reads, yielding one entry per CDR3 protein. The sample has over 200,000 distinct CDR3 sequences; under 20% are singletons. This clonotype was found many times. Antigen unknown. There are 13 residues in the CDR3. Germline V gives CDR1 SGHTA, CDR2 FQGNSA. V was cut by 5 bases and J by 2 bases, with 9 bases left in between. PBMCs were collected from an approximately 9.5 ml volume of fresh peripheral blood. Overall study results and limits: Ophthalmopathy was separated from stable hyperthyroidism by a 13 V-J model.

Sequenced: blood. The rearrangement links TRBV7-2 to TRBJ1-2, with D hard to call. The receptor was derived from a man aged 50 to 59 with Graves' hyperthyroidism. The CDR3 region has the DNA TGTGCCAGCAGCAGTTTCCAGAACTATGGCTACACCTTC. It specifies CASSSFQNYGYTF.